Here is one TCR beta chain with its context. The antigen is undetermined. The data are from a study of cytomegalovirus exposure and HLA in healthy donors. The CDR3 sequence is 15 residues long. Trimming took 4 bases from V and 0 from J, leaving 8 bases between them. The germline CDR1 and CDR2 sequences are SGHKS and YYEKEE (reference sequence). The PCR used 60 Vbeta and 13 Jbeta primers. Generated by immunoSEQ multiplex PCR, the TCRdb table keeps only in-frame clones and is missing some. The sample lists 130,000 to 150,000 clones, over 70% occurring once. Study-level findings and limits: At a 0.05 false discovery rate, a later analysis found around 15,000 TCR beta sequences to be associated with HLA alleles. TCR beta V- and J-gene trimming was later associated with a missense DCLRE1C variant.

This chain links TRBV5-5 with TRBJ1-6, with D unclear. The sequence derives from a woman between 35 and 50 years old in good health and CMV-seropositive. Sequenced material: PBMCs. The CDR3 reads CASSLGGSYNSPLHF. The CDR3 DNA sequence: TGTGCCAGCAGCCTTGGAGGCTCCTATAATTCACCCCTCCACTTT.